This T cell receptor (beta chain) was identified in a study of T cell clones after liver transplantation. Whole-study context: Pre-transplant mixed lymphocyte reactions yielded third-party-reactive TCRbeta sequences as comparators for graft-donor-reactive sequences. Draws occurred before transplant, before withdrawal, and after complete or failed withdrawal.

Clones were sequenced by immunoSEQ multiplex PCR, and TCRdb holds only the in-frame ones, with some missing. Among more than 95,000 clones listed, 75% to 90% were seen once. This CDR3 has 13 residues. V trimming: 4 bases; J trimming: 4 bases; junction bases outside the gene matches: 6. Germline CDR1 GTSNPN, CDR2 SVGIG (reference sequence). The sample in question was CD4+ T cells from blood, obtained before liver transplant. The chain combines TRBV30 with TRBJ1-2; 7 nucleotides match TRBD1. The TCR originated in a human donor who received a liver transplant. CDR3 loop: CAWKEGTAYGYTF. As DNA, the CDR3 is TGTGCCTGGAAGGAAGGGACAGCCTATGGCTACACCTTC.